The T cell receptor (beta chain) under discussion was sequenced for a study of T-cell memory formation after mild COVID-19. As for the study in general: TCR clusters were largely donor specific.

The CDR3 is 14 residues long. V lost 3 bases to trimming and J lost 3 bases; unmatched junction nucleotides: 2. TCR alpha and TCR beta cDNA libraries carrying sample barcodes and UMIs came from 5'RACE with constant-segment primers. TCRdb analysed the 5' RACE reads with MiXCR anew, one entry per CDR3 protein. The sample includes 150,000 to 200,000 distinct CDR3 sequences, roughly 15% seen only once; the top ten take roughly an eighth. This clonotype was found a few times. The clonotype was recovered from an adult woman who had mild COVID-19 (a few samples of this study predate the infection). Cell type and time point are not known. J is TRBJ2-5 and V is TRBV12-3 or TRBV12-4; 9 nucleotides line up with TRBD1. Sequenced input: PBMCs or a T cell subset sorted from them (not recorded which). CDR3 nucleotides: TGTGCCAGCAGTTTCACAGGGGGCGAAGAGACCCAGTACTTC. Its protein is CASSFTGGEETQYF.